A selection of T cell receptor beta chains follows, all from one sample in a study of blood T cell repertoires in COVID-19. Clones were sequenced by immunoSEQ multiplex PCR, and TCRdb holds only the in-frame ones, with some missing. The data show 150,000 to 200,000 clones, with about 85% seen just once and about 15% held by the top ten. Material: peripheral blood. The receptor set was obtained from a woman in her 70s with COVID-19, enrolled during active disease. The CDR3 runs from the conserved cysteine through the conserved F or W. The D gene is left open where the match is weak. Rows may omit the clone size; those that give it use once, few, many or a size class.

clone size	D gene	V gene	J gene	CDR3 DNA	CDR3 protein
NA	NA	TRBV19	TRBJ1-2	TGTGCCAGTATTGGGTACGGGGTCGACTATGGCTACACCTTC	CASIGYGVDYGYTF
NA	TRBD1	TRBV11-2	TRBJ1-4	TGTGCCAGCAGCTTAGACCTCGGGACAGGGGGCGAAAAACTGTTTTTT	CASSLDLGTGGEKLFF
once	TRBD1	TRBV27	TRBJ2-7	TGTGCCAGCAGTTTTAGGGACAGGGCCTACGAGCAGTACTTC	CASSFRDRAYEQYF
NA	NA	TRBV18	TRBJ1-1	TGTGCCAGCTCACCCTCGTGGGAGGGCACTGAAGCTTTCTTT	CASSPSWEGTEAFF
NA	NA	TRBV9	TRBJ2-3	TGTGCCAGCAGCCAGCGACAGGTCCCAGATACGCAGTATTTT	CASSQRQVPDTQYF
NA	TRBD1	TRBV4-1	TRBJ1-5	TGCGCCAGCAGCCAAGAGGGACAGGCTCGCAATCAGCCCCAGCATTTT	CASSQEGQARNQPQHF
few	NA	TRBV7-2	TRBJ1-6	TGTGCCAGCAGCTTGTTGGGGGGGGCAAATTCACCCCTCCACTTT	CASSLLGGANSPLHF
NA	TRBD2	TRBV6-5	TRBJ2-7	TGTGCCAGCAGTCCGAGACTGGGGGACTACGGGGAGCAGTACTTC	CASSPRLGDYGEQYF
NA	NA	TRBV19	TRBJ1-3	TGTGCCAGTAGAGTGGAGGGCCGCTCTGGAAACACCATATATTTT	CASRVEGRSGNTIYF
few	NA	TRBV10-3	TRBJ1-1	TGTGCCATCAGTCTAGGACAGATGAACACTGAAGCTTTCTTT	CAISLGQMNTEAFF
NA	TRBD1	TRBV3-1/TRBV3-2	TRBJ1-2	TGTGCCAGCAGCCAGGGACAGGGATCTGGCTACACCTTC	CASSQGQGSGYTF
NA	TRBD2	TRBV7-2	TRBJ2-2	TGTGCCAGCAGCTCAAAAGCGGGAGGGCGCACCGGGGAGCTGTTTTTT	CASSSKAGGRTGELFF
NA	NA	TRBV11-2	TRBJ2-7	TGTGCCAGCAGCTTAGATTTCGGGGGACCCTACGAGCAGTACTTC	CASSLDFGGPYEQYF
NA	TRBD1	TRBV9	TRBJ1-5	TGTGCCAGCAGCGAAACCCCAGGGGACAGGGGCAATCAGCCCCAGCATTTT	CASSETPGDRGNQPQHF
few	NA	TRBV29-1	TRBJ2-3	TGCAGCGTTGACGAGGGAAACACAGATACGCAGTATTTT	CSVDEGNTDTQYF
NA	NA	TRBV28	TRBJ2-1	TGTGCCAGCAGTTCACGGGACGGGGGGCTCTACAATGAGCAGTTCTTC	CASSSRDGGLYNEQFF
NA	NA	TRBV28	TRBJ2-1	TGTGCCAGCAGCCCGGCGGACAATGAGCAGTTCTTC	CASSPADNEQFF
NA	TRBD1	TRBV28	TRBJ1-2	TGTGCCAGCAGTTACCGGGACAGGTACTATGGCTACACCTTC	CASSYRDRYYGYTF
NA	TRBD1	TRBV29-1	TRBJ2-5	TGCAGCGTTGAAGATCCGGACAGGGGGGTAGGGGAGACCCAGTACTTC	CSVEDPDRGVGETQYF
NA	NA	TRBV4-1	TRBJ2-7	TGCGCCAGCAGCCAAGGTTTTGGTGGCCGTACCTACGAGCAGTACTTC	CASSQGFGGRTYEQYF
NA	TRBD2	TRBV6-6	TRBJ2-1	TGTGCCAGCTTTTCTAGCGGGGGTAACAATGAGCAGTTCTTC	CASFSSGGNNEQFF
NA	TRBD2	TRBV15	TRBJ2-1	TGTGCCACCAGCACGGGGGGAATCTCCTACAATGAGCAGTTCTTC	CATSTGGISYNEQFF
NA	TRBD2	TRBV6-1	TRBJ2-1	TGTGCCAGCAGTGATGGGGGACTATTATCGGGGAATGAGCAGTTCTTC	CASSDGGLLSGNEQFF
NA	TRBD1	TRBV2	TRBJ2-3	TGTGCCAGCAGGCGGACAGGGGAAGGAGATACGCAGTATTTT	CASRRTGEGDTQYF
few	TRBD2	TRBV18	TRBJ2-5	TGTGCCAGCTCACGACTAGCGGATTTTTGGGAGACCCAGTACTTC	CASSRLADFWETQYF
NA	TRBD2	TRBV14	TRBJ2-2	TGTGCCAGCAGCCAAGGACTAGCGAGGGTGGCCGGGGAGCTGTTTTTT	CASSQGLARVAGELFF
NA	TRBD1	TRBV15	TRBJ2-1	TGTGCCACCAGCAGAGATGGTCGGTGGGGACAGAACAATGAGCAGTTCTTC	CATSRDGRWGQNNEQFF
NA	TRBD2	TRBV4-1	TRBJ2-1	TGCGCCAGCAGCCAAGTTGGGAGGGCCGGTTTGTCTTTAGGGTTCTTC	CASSQVGRAGLSLGFF
NA	NA	TRBV2	TRBJ1-2	TGTGCCAGCGCTCAGGGAAGTGGCTACACCTTC	CASAQGSGYTF
NA	NA	TRBV6-5	TRBJ1-1	TGTGCCAGCGATCCTCGGGGGGCGGACACTGAAGCTTTCTTT	CASDPRGADTEAFF
NA	TRBD2	TRBV10-3	TRBJ2-5	TGTGCCATCAGTGAGGGGATTGGGAGCGGGGAACAAGAGACCCAGTACTTC	CAISEGIGSGEQETQYF
NA	NA	TRBV19	TRBJ1-1	TGTGCCAGTAGTATCCAGGGTGTGAACACTGAAGCTTTCTTT	CASSIQGVNTEAFF
once	TRBD1	TRBV15	TRBJ1-3	TGTGCCACCAGCGAAAGACAGGGACGAAACACCATATATTTT	CATSERQGRNTIYF
few	NA	TRBV19	TRBJ1-5	TGTGCCAGTAGTATAAGGAGGGTGGAGCAGCCCCAGCATTTT	CASSIRRVEQPQHF
NA	NA	TRBV9	TRBJ1-4	TGTGCCAGCAGCCCTCGACCGGGGGTGGGAAATGAAAAACTGTTTTTT	CASSPRPGVGNEKLFF
NA	NA	TRBV7-2	TRBJ1-3	TGTGCCAGCAGCTTAGGATTCAAGGCAGCGAGGGGAAACACCATATATTTT	CASSLGFKAARGNTIYF
once	NA	TRBV28	TRBJ1-5	TGTGCCAGCAGTTTTGAGAGAAATCGGAATCAGCCCCAGCATTTT	CASSFERNRNQPQHF
NA	TRBD2	TRBV28	TRBJ2-7	TGTGCCAGCAGTTTAGGCGGGGGAAACGAGCAGTACTTC	CASSLGGGNEQYF
NA	TRBD1	TRBV30	TRBJ1-5	TGTGCCTGGAGTGTAAAGGCGATGAGGGGGCTCAATCAGCCCCAGCATTTT	CAWSVKAMRGLNQPQHF
NA	TRBD2	TRBV5-1	TRBJ2-5	TGCGCCAGCAGCTTGGCCAGGGGACTAGCGGCTCTCCGCTTCGCGGAGACCCAGTACTTC	CASSLARGLAALRFAETQYF
NA	TRBD1	TRBV7-2	TRBJ1-1	TGTGCCAGCAGCTACCACAGGGGGGGAGAAGCTTTCTTT	CASSYHRGGEAFF
NA	NA	TRBV28	TRBJ1-4	TGTGCCAGCAGTCCCGGGGTACGGGAAAAACTGTTTTTT	CASSPGVREKLFF
few	NA	TRBV30	TRBJ1-6	TGTGCCTGGAGCGGACAGACCCTACCCCATAATTCACCCCTCCACTTT	CAWSGQTLPHNSPLHF
NA	NA	TRBV30	TRBJ1-4	TGTGCCTGGACCCCTAGGTCCCTCGCCGGATTTAATGAAAAACTGTTTTTT	CAWTPRSLAGFNEKLFF
NA	TRBD2	TRBV20-1	TRBJ2-1	TGCAGTGCTAGTGCCCTAGCGGGTGGATTCAATGAGCAGTTCTTC	CSASALAGGFNEQFF
NA	TRBD2	TRBV6-7	TRBJ2-7	TGTGCCAGCAGGCCTACCGGGACTAGCGGCACTTACGAGCAGTACTTC	CASRPTGTSGTYEQYF
NA	NA	TRBV30	TRBJ1-4	TGTGCCTGGAGTGTAGGGCAGCGGGGTGAAAAACTGTTTTTT	CAWSVGQRGEKLFF
NA	TRBD2	TRBV6-6	TRBJ2-3	TGTGCCAGCAGTCTTTATATAGCGGGGGAGGGTACAGATACGCAGTATTTT	CASSLYIAGEGTDTQYF
NA	TRBD2	TRBV9	TRBJ2-1	TGTGCCAGCCAAAGGACTAGCGGGGGGATCTATGAGCAGTTCTTC	CASQRTSGGIYEQFF